The source of this T cell receptor (beta chain) is a study of blood T cell repertoires in COVID-19. Overall study: COVID-19 samples, acute and convalescent, were from the United States, Italy and Spain.

Authors' processing steps: Estimation of nucleated cell counts relied on the amplification of reference gene primers. This table comes from immunoSEQ multiplex PCR, and its TCRdb copy is limited to in-frame clones, with some not included. The DNA was the basis for D and trimming; V, J and clone size are from that table. The table shows 200,000 to 250,000 clones, with approximately 83% occurring only once. Input material: PBMCs or T cells enriched from blood (not recorded which). The receptor was isolated from a woman in her thirties or forties with acute COVID-19.

CDR3 loop: CASMGTDNEQFF. The CDR3, as DNA: TGTGCCAGCATGGGGACTGACAATGAGCAGTTCTTC. The J gene is TRBJ2-1, the V gene TRBV27, with D tentatively TRBD2 (6 bases). CDR3 length: 12 residues. From germline, CDR1 is MNHEY and CDR2 SMNVEV (reference sequence). V lost 7 bases, J lost 5 bases, and 9 bases lay in between.